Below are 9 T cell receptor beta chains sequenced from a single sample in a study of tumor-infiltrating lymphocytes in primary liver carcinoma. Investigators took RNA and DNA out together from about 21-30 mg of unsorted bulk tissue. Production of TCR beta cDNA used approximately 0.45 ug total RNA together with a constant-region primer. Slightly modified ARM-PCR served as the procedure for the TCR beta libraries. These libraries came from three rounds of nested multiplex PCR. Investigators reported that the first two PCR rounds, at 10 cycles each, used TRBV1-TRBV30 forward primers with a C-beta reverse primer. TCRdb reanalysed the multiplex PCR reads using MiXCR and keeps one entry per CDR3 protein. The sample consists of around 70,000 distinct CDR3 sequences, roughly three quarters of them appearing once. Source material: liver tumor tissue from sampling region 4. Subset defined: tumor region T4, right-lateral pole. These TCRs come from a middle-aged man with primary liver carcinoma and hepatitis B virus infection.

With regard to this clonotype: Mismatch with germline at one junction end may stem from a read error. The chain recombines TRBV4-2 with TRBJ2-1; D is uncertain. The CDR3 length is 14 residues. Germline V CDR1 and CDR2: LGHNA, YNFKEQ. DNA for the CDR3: TGTACCAGCAGCCAAGGTAATGCGATGGGTGAGCAGTTCTTC. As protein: CTSSQGNAMGEQFF.

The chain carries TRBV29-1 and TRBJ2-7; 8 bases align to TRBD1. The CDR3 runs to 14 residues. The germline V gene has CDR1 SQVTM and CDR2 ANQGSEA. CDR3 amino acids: CNVRRTGTSHEQYF. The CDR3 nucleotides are TGCAACGTGCGAAGGACAGGGACGTCCCACGAGCAGTACTTC.

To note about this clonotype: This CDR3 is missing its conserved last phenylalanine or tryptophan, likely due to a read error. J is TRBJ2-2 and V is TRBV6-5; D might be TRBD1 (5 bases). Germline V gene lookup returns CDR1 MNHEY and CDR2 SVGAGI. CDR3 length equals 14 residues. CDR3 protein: CASSRARHTRELFY. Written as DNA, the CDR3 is TGTGCCAGCAGCAGGGCAAGACACACCAGGGAGCTGTTTTAT.

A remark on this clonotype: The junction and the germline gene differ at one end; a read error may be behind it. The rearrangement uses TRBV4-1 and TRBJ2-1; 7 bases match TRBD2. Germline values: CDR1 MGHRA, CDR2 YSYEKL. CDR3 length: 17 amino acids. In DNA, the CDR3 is TGTGCCAGCAGCCACCCCGGACTAGTGGGATCCTACACTGAGCAGTTCTTC. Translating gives CASSHPGLVGSYTEQFF.

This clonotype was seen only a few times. CDR3 nucleotides: TGTGCCAGTAGTATAACTAGCGCGCTACCGGCCGGGGAGCTGTTTTTT. Amino acids: CASSITSALPAGELFF. V and J are TRBV19 and TRBJ2-2, with TRBD2 matching 7 bases. Germline V CDR1 and CDR2: LNHDA, SQIVND (reference sequence). J was trimmed by 6 bases and V by 2 bases; bases with no gene match: 9. The CDR3 has 16 residues.

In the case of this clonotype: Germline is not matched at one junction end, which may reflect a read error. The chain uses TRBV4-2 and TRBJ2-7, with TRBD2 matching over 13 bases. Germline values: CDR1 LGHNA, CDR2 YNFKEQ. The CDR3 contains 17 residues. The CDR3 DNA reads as TGTACCACTACTGGACTAGCGGGAGTTCATAAGTCCTATGAGCAGTACTTC. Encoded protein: CTTTGLAGVHKSYEQYF.

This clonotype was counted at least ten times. The CDR3 DNA reads TGCGCCAGCAGCCAAGAAGCGGGACAAAACAATGAGCAGTTCTTC. Translated, it gives CASSQEAGQNNEQFF. The gene calls are TRBV4-1 and TRBJ2-1; the D gene is possibly TRBD2 (7 bases). Germline values: CDR1 MGHRA, CDR2 YSYEKL. V lost 0 bases, J lost 5 bases, and 11 bases lay in between. The CDR3 has 15 residues.

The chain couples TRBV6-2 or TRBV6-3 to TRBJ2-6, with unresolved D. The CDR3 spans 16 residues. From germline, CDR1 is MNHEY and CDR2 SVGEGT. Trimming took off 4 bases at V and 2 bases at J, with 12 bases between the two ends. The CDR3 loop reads CASSLGLGTGANVLTF. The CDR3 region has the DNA TGTGCCAGCAGTTTAGGTCTAGGAACTGGGGCCAACGTCCTGACTTTC.

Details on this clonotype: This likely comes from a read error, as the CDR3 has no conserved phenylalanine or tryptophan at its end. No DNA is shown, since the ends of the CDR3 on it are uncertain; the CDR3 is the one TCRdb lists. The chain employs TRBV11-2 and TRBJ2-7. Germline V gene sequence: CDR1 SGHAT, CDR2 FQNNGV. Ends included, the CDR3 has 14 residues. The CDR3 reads CASSLTDTAYELCI.